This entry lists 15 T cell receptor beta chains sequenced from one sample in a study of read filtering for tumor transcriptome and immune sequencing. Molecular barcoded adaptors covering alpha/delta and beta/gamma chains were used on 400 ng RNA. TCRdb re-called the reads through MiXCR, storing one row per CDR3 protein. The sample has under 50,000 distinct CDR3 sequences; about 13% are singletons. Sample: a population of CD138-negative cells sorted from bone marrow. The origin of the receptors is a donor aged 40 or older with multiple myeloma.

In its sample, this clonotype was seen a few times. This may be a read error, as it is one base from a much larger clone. The DNA of the CDR3 is TGCAGCGTTGCCGCGGCGGGGTGGAGAGAGACCCAGTACTTC. It encodes CSVAAAGWRETQYF. The chain couples TRBV29-1 to TRBJ2-5, with D possibly being TRBD2 (6 bases). Germline V gives CDR1 SQVTM, CDR2 ANQGSEA. V was cut by 4 bases and J by 4 bases, with 16 bases left in between. This CDR3 region has 14 residues.

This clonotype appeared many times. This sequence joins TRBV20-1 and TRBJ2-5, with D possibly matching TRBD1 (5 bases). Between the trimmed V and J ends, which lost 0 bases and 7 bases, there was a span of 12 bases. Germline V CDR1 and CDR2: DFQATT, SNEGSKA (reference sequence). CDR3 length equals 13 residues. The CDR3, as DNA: TGCAGTGCTAGAGATTGGGCAACAGGGACCCAGTACTTC. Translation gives CSARDWATGTQYF.

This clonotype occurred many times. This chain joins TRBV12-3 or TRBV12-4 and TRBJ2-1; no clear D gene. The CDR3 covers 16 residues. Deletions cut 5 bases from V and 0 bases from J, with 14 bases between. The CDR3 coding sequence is TGTGCCAGCAGTGAACCCGTTTCGAGCTCCTACAATGAGCAGTTCTTC. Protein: CASSEPVSSSYNEQFF.

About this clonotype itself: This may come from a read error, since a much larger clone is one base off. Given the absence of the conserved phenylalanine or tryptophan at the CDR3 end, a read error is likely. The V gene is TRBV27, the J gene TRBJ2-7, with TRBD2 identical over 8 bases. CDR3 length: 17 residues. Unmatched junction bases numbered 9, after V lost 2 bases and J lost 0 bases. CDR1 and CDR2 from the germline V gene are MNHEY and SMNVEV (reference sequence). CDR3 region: CASSLKGAGVSSYEQYL. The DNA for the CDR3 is TGTGCCAGCAGTTTAAAGGGAGCGGGGGTCAGCTCCTACGAGCAGTACTTA.

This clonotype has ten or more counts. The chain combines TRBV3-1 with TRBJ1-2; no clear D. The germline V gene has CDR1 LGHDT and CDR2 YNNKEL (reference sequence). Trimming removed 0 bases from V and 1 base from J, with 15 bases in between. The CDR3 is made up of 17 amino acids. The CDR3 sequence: CASSQDLASPFNYGYTF. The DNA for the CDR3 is TGTGCCAGCAGCCAAGATCTGGCCAGTCCCTTTAACTATGGCTACACCTTC. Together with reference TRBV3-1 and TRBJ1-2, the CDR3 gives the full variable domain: DTAVSQTPKYLVTQMGNDKSIKCEQNLGHDTMYWYKQDSKKFLKIMFSYNNKELIINETVPNRFSPKSPDKAHLNLHINSLELGDSAVYFCASSQDLASPFNYGYTFGSGTRLTVV.

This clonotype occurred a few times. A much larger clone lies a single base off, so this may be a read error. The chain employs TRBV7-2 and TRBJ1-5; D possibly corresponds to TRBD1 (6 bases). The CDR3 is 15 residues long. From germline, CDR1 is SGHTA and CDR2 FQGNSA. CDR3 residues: CASSLVAGADQPRHF. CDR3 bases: TGTGCCAGCAGCTTAGTCGCGGGGGCCGATCAGCCCCGGCATTTT. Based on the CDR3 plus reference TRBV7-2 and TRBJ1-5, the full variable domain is GAGVSQSPSNKVTEKGKDVELRCDPISGHTALYWYRQSLGQGLEFLIYFQGNSAPDKSGLPSDRFSAERTGGSVSTLTIQRTQQEDSAVYLCASSLVAGADQPRHFGDGTRLSIL.

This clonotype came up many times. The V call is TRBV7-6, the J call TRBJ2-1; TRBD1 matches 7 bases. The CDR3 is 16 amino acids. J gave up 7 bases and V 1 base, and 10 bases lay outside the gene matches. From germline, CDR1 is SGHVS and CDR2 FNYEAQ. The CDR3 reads CASSLEWSGGWNEQFF. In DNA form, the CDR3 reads TGTGCCAGCAGCTTAGAGTGGTCAGGGGGTTGGAATGAGCAGTTCTTC.

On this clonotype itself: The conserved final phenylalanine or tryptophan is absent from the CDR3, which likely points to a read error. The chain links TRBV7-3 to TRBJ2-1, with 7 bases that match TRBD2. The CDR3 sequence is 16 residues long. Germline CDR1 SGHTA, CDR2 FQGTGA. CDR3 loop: CAGSATSDSSYNEQFS. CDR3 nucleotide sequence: TGTGCCGGCAGCGCCACTAGCGATAGCTCCTACAATGAGCAGTTCTCC.

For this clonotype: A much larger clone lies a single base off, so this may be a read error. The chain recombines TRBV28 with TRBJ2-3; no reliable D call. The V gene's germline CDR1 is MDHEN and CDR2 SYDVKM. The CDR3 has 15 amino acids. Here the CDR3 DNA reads TGTGCCGGCAGTTTCCGGGCCCCAGGCTGGGATACGCAGTATTTT. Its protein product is CAGSFRAPGWDTQYF.

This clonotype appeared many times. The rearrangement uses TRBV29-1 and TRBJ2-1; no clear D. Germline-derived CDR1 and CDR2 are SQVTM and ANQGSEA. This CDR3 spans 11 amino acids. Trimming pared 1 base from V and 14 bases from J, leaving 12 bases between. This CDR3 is CSVEGSRRKFF. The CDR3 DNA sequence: TGCAGCGTTGAAGGTTCCCGGCGGAAGTTCTTC.

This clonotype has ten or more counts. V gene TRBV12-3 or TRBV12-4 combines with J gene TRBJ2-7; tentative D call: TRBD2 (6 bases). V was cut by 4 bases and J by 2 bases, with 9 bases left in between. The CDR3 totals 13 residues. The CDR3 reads CASSYGSTYEQYF. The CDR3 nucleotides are TGTGCCAGCAGTTACGGGAGTACCTACGAGCAGTACTTC.

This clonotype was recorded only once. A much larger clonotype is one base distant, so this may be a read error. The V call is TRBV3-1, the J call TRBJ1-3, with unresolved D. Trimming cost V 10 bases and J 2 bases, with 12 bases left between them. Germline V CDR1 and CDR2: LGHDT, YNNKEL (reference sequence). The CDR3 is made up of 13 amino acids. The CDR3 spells CATTGLAGNTIYF. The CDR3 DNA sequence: TGTGCCACCACCGGCCTGGCTGGAAACACCATATATTTT.

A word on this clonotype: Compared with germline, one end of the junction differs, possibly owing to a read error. The CDR3 spells CTSSPLLAGGEDTQYF. CDR3 coding DNA: TGCACCAGCAGCCCCCTACTAGCGGGAGGGGAGGATACGCAGTATTTT. The rearrangement joins TRBV5-1 to TRBJ2-3, with 13 nucleotides matching TRBD2. CDR3 length: 16 residues. Germline V CDR1 and CDR2: SGHRS, YFSETQ. Drawing the rest from reference TRBV5-1 and TRBJ2-3, the complete variable domain is KAGVTQTPRYLIKTRGQQVTLSCSPISGHRSVSWYQQTPGQGLQFLFEYFSETQRNKGNFPGRFSGRQFSNSRSEMNVSTLELGDSALYLCTSSPLLAGGEDTQYFGPGTRLTVL.

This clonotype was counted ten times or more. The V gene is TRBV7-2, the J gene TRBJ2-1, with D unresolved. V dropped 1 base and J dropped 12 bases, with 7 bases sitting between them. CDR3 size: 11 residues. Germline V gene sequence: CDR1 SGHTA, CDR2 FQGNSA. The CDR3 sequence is CASSLDTRQFF. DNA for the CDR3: TGTGCCAGCAGCTTAGATACACGGCAGTTCTTC.

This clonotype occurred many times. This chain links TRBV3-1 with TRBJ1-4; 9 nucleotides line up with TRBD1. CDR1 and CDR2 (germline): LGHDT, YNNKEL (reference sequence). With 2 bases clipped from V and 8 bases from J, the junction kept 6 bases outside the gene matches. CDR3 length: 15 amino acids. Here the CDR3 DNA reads TGTGCCAGCAGCCAACAACAGGGGGCAGGGGAAAAACTGTTTTTT. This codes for CASSQQQGAGEKLFF.